This TCR beta chain was recovered during a study of blood T cell repertoires in COVID-19. As for the study in general: The United States, Italy and Spain were the sources of the acute and convalescent COVID-19 samples. Sources were T cells, B-cell-depleted T cells, or PBMCs; the material itself was cDNA or gDNA.

From germline, CDR1 is SGHRS and CDR2 YFSETQ. CDR3 length equals 13 residues. V lost 4 bases to trimming and J lost 0 bases, with 8 bases between them. Original analysis: Reference gene primers were amplified, and this amplification served to estimate nucleated cell counts. Clones were read by immunoSEQ multiplex PCR, and TCRdb kept only the in-frame ones, dropping some. That table gives V, J and clone size, and the DNA gave D and trimming. Counted here are roughly 280,000 clones, 75% to 90% occurring once; the ten biggest clones make up roughly 4.6%. The sequence was obtained from a man between 60 and 70 years old who had recovered from COVID-19. Sequencing input: peripheral blood. The chain recombines TRBV5-1 with TRBJ2-7; a weak D match, TRBD1 (6 bases). CDR3 coding DNA: TGCGCCAGCAGCCCCAGGGGCTCCTACGAGCAGTACTTC. Amino acids: CASSPRGSYEQYF.